These 26 T cell receptor beta chains were sequenced from one sample in a study of cytomegalovirus exposure and HLA in healthy donors (dated by TCRdb to the late 2010s). Library preparation was by the immunoSEQ multiplex PCR assay. This is the immuneACCESS table as TCRdb keeps it, with only in-frame sequences that have V and J called. A part of the clones is gone; compared with another copy, unresolved V genes explain less than half, and the rest is unexplained. The table for this sample lists tens of thousands of clones; 96% of them were counted only once. Of the sample, roughly 0.8% falls within the top ten clones. The sample comprised PBMCs. Receptor source: a man between 18 and 35 years old in good health and CMV-seronegative.

The chain is built from TRBV19 and TRBJ2-7; 10 bases map to TRBD1. J lost 5 bases, V lost 8 bases, and 6 bases had no gene match. The germline CDR1 and CDR2 sequences are LNHDA and SQIVND (reference sequence). This CDR3 is 13 amino acids long. CDR3 DNA: TGTGCCAGTCGCCGGGACAGGGGAGACGAGCAGTACTTC. It is translated as CASRRDRGDEQYF.

The chain joins TRBV7-3 to TRBJ1-2; 11 positions match TRBD1. CDR3 size: 13 residues. The V segment lost 10 bases and the J segment 7 bases; nucleotides outside the gene matches: 8. Germline values: CDR1 SGHTA, CDR2 FQGTGA. CDR3 residues: CATARTGGSGYTF. In DNA form, the CDR3 reads TGTGCCACCGCACGGACAGGGGGCAGTGGCTACACCTTC.

The rearrangement links TRBV10-3 to TRBJ2-7, with 9 bases that match TRBD1. Germline V CDR1 and CDR2: ENHRY, SYGVKD. Trimming cost V 7 bases and J 5 bases; bases outside gene matches: 9. This CDR3 region has 14 residues. Written as DNA, the CDR3 is TGTGCCATCACGATGGGACAGGGTCTCGACGAGCAGTACTTC. Its protein product is CAITMGQGLDEQYF.

This clone has only one observation. The V and J genes are TRBV5-1 and TRBJ2-3, with D tentatively TRBD1 (5 bases). CDR1 and CDR2 from the germline V gene are SGHRS and YFSETQ. The CDR3 spans 16 residues. The V and J ends lost 0 bases and 0 bases respectively, with 11 bases between them. The CDR3, as DNA: TGCGCCAGCAGCTTGGAGTCGGACACTAGCACAGATACGCAGTATTTT. As protein: CASSLESDTSTDTQYF.

This chain uses TRBV7-2 with TRBJ2-1, with a weak D call TRBD2 (6 bases). In germline, CDR1 is SGHTA, CDR2 FQGNSA. The CDR3 contains 16 residues. V dropped 1 base and J dropped 6 bases, with 16 bases sitting between them. CDR3 nucleotide sequence: TGTGCCAGCAGCTTAGTGATCACCATCGGGGGCAATGAGCAGTTCTTC. Its translation is CASSLVITIGGNEQFF.

The J gene is TRBJ2-3, the V gene TRBV14; a possible D gene is TRBD2 (6 bases). The CDR3 extends over 16 amino acids. Germline V lookup: CDR1 SGHDN, CDR2 FVKESK. With 3 bases removed from V and 1 base from J, the gap between germline ends came to 14 bases. In DNA, the CDR3 is TGTGCCAGCAGCCATGTTAGCGGAGCCCGCACAGATACGCAGTATTTT. It is translated as CASSHVSGARTDTQYF.

The V gene is TRBV5-6, the J gene TRBJ1-5; TRBD1 matches at 7 bases. Trimming at V came to 0 bases and at J to 2 bases, leaving 2 bases not matched to a gene. Per germline, CDR1 SGHDT and CDR2 YYEEEE. The CDR3 has 15 amino acids. In DNA form, the CDR3 reads TGTGCCAGCAGCTTGGCCGGGACAGGCAATCAGCCCCAGCATTTT. Protein: CASSLAGTGNQPQHF. Complete variable domain (other parts from reference TRBV5-6 and TRBJ1-5): DAGVTQSPTHLIKTRGQQVTLRCSPKSGHDTVSWYQQALGQGPQFIFQYYEEEERQRGNFPDRFSGHQFPNYSSELNVNALLLGDSALYLCASSLAGTGNQPQHFGDGTRLSIL.

V usage is TRBV7-8 and J usage is TRBJ2-7; no reliable D call. The V gene's germline CDR1 is SGHVS and CDR2 FQNEAQ. The CDR3 covers 13 residues. V lost 5 bases and J 8 bases, leaving 16 bases between the germline ends. For the CDR3, the DNA is TGTGCCAGCAGCCCTCCTCACCGGAGCAAGCAGTACTTC. Amino acid sequence: CASSPPHRSKQYF.

This sequence joins TRBV4-3 and TRBJ1-2; 7 bases map to TRBD1. The CDR3 length is 16 residues. Losses at the gene ends were 0 bases for V and 4 bases for J; bases not matched to a gene: 8. Germline lookup yields CDR1 LGHNA and CDR2 YSLEER. CDR3 sequence: CASSQDRAGGGYGYTF. In DNA, the CDR3 is TGCGCCAGCAGCCAAGATAGGGCAGGGGGTGGCTATGGCTACACCTTC.

The CDR3 DNA reads TGTGCCAGCAGACCTTACCTATTGGGCTACACCTTC. This translates into CASRPYLLGYTF. The chain has TRBV5-8 and TRBJ1-2; D gene unclear. CDR3 size: 12 residues. From germline, CDR1 is SGHTS and CDR2 YDEGEE. Trimming removed 5 bases from V and 8 bases from J, with 13 bases in between.

This chain connects TRBV14 to TRBJ2-1; 7 nucleotides agree with TRBD2. CDR3 length equals 14 residues. Per germline, CDR1 SGHDN and CDR2 FVKESK. J was trimmed by 4 bases and V by 8 bases; bases with no gene match: 8. The CDR3 spells CASRLAGVYNEQFF. CDR3 bases: TGTGCCAGCCGCCTGGCGGGAGTATACAATGAGCAGTTCTTC.

There are a few counts of this clone. The chain carries TRBV4-2 and TRBJ1-2; D perhaps matches TRBD1 (6 bases). There are 15 residues in the CDR3. CDR1 is LGHNA, CDR2 YNFKEQ, per germline. The ends were cut back, 0 bases at V and 8 bases at J, with 16 bases in the middle. The DNA of the CDR3 is TGTGCCAGCAGCCAAGATCTTGGAACAGGGAGAGGCTACACCTTC. Its protein is CASSQDLGTGRGYTF.

The chain carries TRBV19 and TRBJ2-3; 12 bases line up with TRBD2. Unmatched junction bases numbered 11, after V lost 6 bases and J lost 1 base. Germline V gene data show CDR1 as LNHDA and CDR2 as SQIVND (reference sequence). This CDR3 is 18 amino acids long. CDR3 in DNA: TGTGCCAGTAGACCCGGACTAGCGGGAAGGAGGGGCACAGATACGCAGTATTTT. This sequence encodes CASRPGLAGRRGTDTQYF.

The rearrangement uses TRBV30 and TRBJ2-1; D may be TRBD2 (6 bases). With 7 bases removed from V and 3 bases from J, the gap between germline ends came to 16 bases. Looked up from germline, CDR1 is GTSNPN and CDR2 is SVGIG (reference sequence). The CDR3 is 14 amino acids. CDR3 in DNA: TGTGCCTTGCTGACTAGAACTCTCTACAATGAGCAGTTCTTC. This sequence encodes CALLTRTLYNEQFF.

The J gene is TRBJ2-5, the V gene TRBV11-3; D gene ambiguous. Germline values: CDR1 SGHNT, CDR2 YENEEA. This CDR3 comprises 15 residues. Deletions cut 1 base from V and 1 base from J, with 10 bases between. The DNA of the CDR3 is TGTGCCAGCAGCTTAGTTTCGGCGGCCCAAGAGACCCAGTACTTC. This gives the protein CASSLVSAAQETQYF.

This chain joins TRBV6-6 and TRBJ1-2, with TRBD1 as a possible D gene (5 bases). Trimming cost V 4 bases and J 4 bases, with 10 bases left between them. The germline gives CDR1 MNHNY, CDR2 SVGAGI (reference sequence). This CDR3 has 13 amino acids. DNA of the CDR3: TGTGCCAGCAGTTTCGACAGCTCCTATGGCTACACCTTC. Translated: CASSFDSSYGYTF.

This chain links TRBV5-6 with TRBJ1-2; 7 bases map to TRBD1. This CDR3 spans 14 amino acids. V gave up 0 bases and J gave up 3 bases; unmatched junction bases: 2. Germline loops: CDR1 SGHDT, CDR2 YYEEEE. As DNA, the CDR3 is TGTGCCAGCAGCTTGGGACAGGGTCACTATGGCTACACCTTC. Amino acid sequence: CASSLGQGHYGYTF.

The rearrangement links TRBV30 to TRBJ2-2; 10 bases are shared with TRBD1. The CDR3 is made up of 16 amino acids. Germline CDR1 and CDR2: GTSNPN and SVGIG (reference sequence). With 3 bases clipped from V and 3 bases from J, the junction kept 7 bases outside the gene matches. The CDR3 loop reads CAWSLRTGGDTGELFF. The CDR3 DNA sequence: TGTGCCTGGAGCCTCCGGACAGGGGGAGACACCGGGGAGCTGTTTTTT.

The table lists this clone with a count of one. V usage is TRBV15 and J usage is TRBJ1-1; possible D gene TRBD1, 6 bases. This CDR3 region has 15 residues. Germline-derived CDR1 and CDR2 are LNHNV and YYDKDF (reference sequence). Trimming left V 1 base short and J 7 bases short, with 16 bases between. The CDR3 sequence is CATSRGGGSRHEAFF. CDR3 bases: TGTGCCACCAGCAGAGGTGGGGGCAGCAGACATGAAGCTTTCTTT.

The chain couples TRBV10-3 to TRBJ2-3; 9 bases fit TRBD1. The CDR3 spans 16 residues. Losses at the gene ends were 10 bases for V and 4 bases for J; bases not matched to a gene: 15. Germline V gives CDR1 ENHRY, CDR2 SYGVKD. CDR3 amino acids: CATQEPGQGRADTQYF. As DNA, the CDR3 is TGTGCCACACAGGAGCCGGGACAGGGCAGGGCAGATACGCAGTATTTT.

The chain combines TRBV19 with TRBJ2-1; TRBD2 agrees at 14 bases. V lost 4 bases and J lost 6; bases outside the gene matches: 17. The CDR3 is 20 residues long. The V gene's germline CDR1 is LNHDA and CDR2 SQIVND (reference sequence). The CDR3 DNA sequence: TGTGCCAGTAGTAAAAATCACGGACTAGCGGGAGGCACCACACTCAATGAGCAGTTCTTC. Translated, it gives CASSKNHGLAGGTTLNEQFF.

The chain recombines TRBV18 with TRBJ2-5; 7 bases are a match to TRBD2. CDR1 is KGHSH and CDR2 is LQKENI in the germline V gene. V lost 3 bases, J lost 1 base, and 5 bases stayed unmatched. The CDR3 loop spans 15 amino acids. The CDR3: CASSPYREGQETQYF. The CDR3 DNA sequence: TGTGCCAGCTCACCGTATAGGGAGGGCCAAGAGACCCAGTACTTC.

The J gene is TRBJ1-5, the V gene TRBV19; the D gene is possibly TRBD1 (5 bases). The V end was cut by 9 bases, the J end by 8 bases, with 20 bases between. This CDR3 is 14 amino acids long. The germline V gene encodes CDR1 LNHDA and CDR2 SQIVND (reference sequence). The CDR3 spells CASLLTGAVKPQHF. The CDR3 DNA reads as TGTGCCAGCCTACTTACTGGGGCGGTGAAGCCCCAGCATTTT. Variable domain in full (rest from reference TRBV19 and TRBJ1-5): DGGITQSPKYLFRKEGQNVTLSCEQNLNHDAMYWYRQDPGQGLRLIYYSQIVNDFQKGDIAEGYSVSREKKESFPLTVTSAQKNPTAFYLCASLLTGAVKPQHFGDGTRLSIL.

This clone was seen only once. This sequence joins TRBV18 and TRBJ2-1; 7 bases fit TRBD2. Per germline, CDR1 KGHSH and CDR2 LQKENI. The V segment lost 6 bases and the J segment 1 base; nucleotides outside the gene matches: 6. The CDR3 is 15 amino acids. CDR3 protein: CASSIGLVSYNEQFF. CDR3 bases: TGTGCCAGCTCCATCGGACTAGTTTCCTACAATGAGCAGTTCTTC. The full variable domain, in which reference TRBV18 and TRBJ2-1 provide the parts outside the CDR3, is NAGVMQNPRHLVRRRGQEARLRCSPMKGHSHVYWYRQLPEEGLKFMVYLQKENIIDESGMPKERFSAEFPKEGPSILRIQQVVRGDSAAYFCASSIGLVSYNEQFFGPGTRLTVL.

The chain links TRBV5-5 to TRBJ1-2; 12 bases agree with TRBD1. Germline assignment: CDR1 SGHKS and CDR2 YYEKEE (reference sequence). This CDR3 spans 15 amino acids. V shed 1 base, J shed 6 bases, and the junction held 4 bases outside the gene matches. As DNA, the CDR3 is TGTGCCAGCAGCTTGATGGGACAGGGGGCGAATGGCTACACCTTC. Residues: CASSLMGQGANGYTF.

The rearrangement uses TRBV19 and TRBJ1-1; D might be TRBD1 (5 bases). Germline V CDR1 and CDR2: LNHDA, SQIVND (reference sequence). The CDR3 is 14 amino acids. V shed 3 bases and J shed 1 base, with 9 bases lying between them. This chain's CDR3 is CASSIRAENTEAFF. The CDR3 DNA sequence: TGTGCCAGTAGTATCAGGGCGGAGAACACTGAAGCTTTCTTT.